This TCR beta chain was recovered during a study of naive and memory T cell subsets. This clonotype was counted a few times. Its antigen is undetermined. CD8 T cells were positively selected from what remained after CD4 positive selection. The beta constant-region primer was an equimolar mix of two oligonucleotides covering TRBC1 and TRBC2. The ligated cDNA underwent four PCR rounds using SP2 and nested alpha and beta constant-region primers. Ligation attached a single-stranded oligonucleotide with a 12-nucleotide UMI and the SP2 primer to the cDNA 3' end. TCRdb recomputed calls from the UMI-ligation and nested PCR reads with MiXCR, one row per CDR3 protein. The repertoire holds 130,000 to 150,000 distinct CDR3 sequences, with about 20% as singletons. CDR3 length: 14 residues. Germline loops: CDR1 SNHLY, CDR2 FYNNEI. J lost 8 bases, V lost 6 bases, and 7 bases had no gene match. Overall study results and limits: Naive repertoires, especially CD8, held a few larger clonotypes, possibly memory cells re-expressing CD45RA. The power law exponent of TCR abundance differed between naive and memory cells. Diversity fell and Gini index rose from naive through CM, EM, EMRA.

The sample was naive CD4+ T cells from blood. The source is a human donor in good health. The rearrangement links TRBV2 to TRBJ1-4; 9 bases map to TRBD1. CDR3 sequence reads: CASRVTGGGEKLFF. CDR3 sequence (DNA): TGTGCCAGCAGGGTGACAGGGGGGGGAGAAAAACTGTTTTTT.